In this sample, the clone carrying this T cell receptor (beta chain) turned up a few times. Per the germline V gene, CDR1 is LNHDA and CDR2 is SQIVND (reference sequence). The CDR3 sequence is 16 residues long. V lost 3 bases, J lost 7 bases, and 13 bases stayed unmatched. The entry originates in a study of T cells in Graves' hyperthyroidism and ophthalmopathy. TCR beta CDR3 sequences were amplified from RNA transcripts. The TCR CDR3 was amplified in a first-round RT-PCR using the HTBI primer set. TCRdb re-analysed the multiplex PCR reads in MiXCR, keeping a single row per CDR3 protein. The repertoire holds nearly 750,000 distinct CDR3 sequences, with about 35% as singletons. Patients having uncontrolled infection, another autoimmune disease, pregnancy or lactation were not included.

The genes are TRBV19 and TRBJ1-2; TRBD1 matches at 8 bases. The sample taken for sequencing was blood. The TCR originated in a woman aged 40 to 50 with Graves' hyperthyroidism. The CDR3 reads CASSIRPGQGGFGYTF. CDR3 DNA: TGTGCCAGTAGTATTCGCCCAGGACAGGGCGGGTTTGGCTACACCTTC.